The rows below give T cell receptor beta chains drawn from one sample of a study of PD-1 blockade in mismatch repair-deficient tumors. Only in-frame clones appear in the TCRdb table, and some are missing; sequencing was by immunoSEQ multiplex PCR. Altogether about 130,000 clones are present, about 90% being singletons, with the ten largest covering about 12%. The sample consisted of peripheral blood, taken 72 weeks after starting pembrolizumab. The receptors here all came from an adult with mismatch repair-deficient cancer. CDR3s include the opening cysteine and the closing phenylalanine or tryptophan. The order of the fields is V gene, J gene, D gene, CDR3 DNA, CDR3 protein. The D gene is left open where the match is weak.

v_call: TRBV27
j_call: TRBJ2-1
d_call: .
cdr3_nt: TGTGCCAGCAGTTCGCTAGGCGCGGAGTTCTCCTACAATGAGCAGTTCTTC
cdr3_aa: CASSSLGAEFSYNEQFF

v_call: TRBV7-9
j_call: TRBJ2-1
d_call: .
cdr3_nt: TGTGCCAGCAGCCCCCTCTACGGGTTGATAGACAATGAGCAGTTCTTC
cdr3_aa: CASSPLYGLIDNEQFF

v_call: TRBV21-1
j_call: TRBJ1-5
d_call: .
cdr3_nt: TGTGCCAGCAGCGCGCCGGACCAAAACAATCAGCCCCAGCATTTT
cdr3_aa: CASSAPDQNNQPQHF

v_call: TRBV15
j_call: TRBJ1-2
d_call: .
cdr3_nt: TGTGCCACCAGCGGTACAACGGACCCCTCCTATGGCTACACCTTC
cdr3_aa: CATSGTTDPSYGYTF

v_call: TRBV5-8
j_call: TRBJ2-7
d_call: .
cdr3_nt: TGTGCCAGCAGCTTGAACACGAAAAACGAGCAGTACTTC
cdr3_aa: CASSLNTKNEQYF

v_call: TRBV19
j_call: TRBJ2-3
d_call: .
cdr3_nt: TGTGCCAGTAGTATAGGACAGGCATTCACAGATACGCAGTATTTT
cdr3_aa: CASSIGQAFTDTQYF

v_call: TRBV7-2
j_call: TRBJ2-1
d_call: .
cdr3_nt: TGTGCCAGCAGCTTAGTCGGCAACTACAATGAGCAGTTCTTC
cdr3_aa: CASSLVGNYNEQFF

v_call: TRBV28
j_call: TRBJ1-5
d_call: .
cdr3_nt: TGTGCCAGCAGTTTCCCTCCGGGGGCCGCTCAGCCCCAGCATTTT
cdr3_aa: CASSFPPGAAQPQHF

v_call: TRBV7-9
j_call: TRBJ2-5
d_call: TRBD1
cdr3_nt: TGTGCCAGCAGCGGACAGGGCCAAGAGACCCAGTACTTC
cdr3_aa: CASSGQGQETQYF

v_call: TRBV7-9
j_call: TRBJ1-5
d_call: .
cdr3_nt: TGTGCCAGCCCCTTCGGAGGGGGTCTCAATCAGCCCCAGCATTTT
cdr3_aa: CASPFGGGLNQPQHF

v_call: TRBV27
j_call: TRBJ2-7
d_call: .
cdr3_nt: TGTGCCAGCAGCCTCGGACTGGGAGCCTACGAGCAGTACTTC
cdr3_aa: CASSLGLGAYEQYF

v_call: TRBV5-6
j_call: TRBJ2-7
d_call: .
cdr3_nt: TGTGCCAGCAGCTTGGTTGAGAAGGAAGTGGGGACCTACGAGCAGTACTTC
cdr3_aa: CASSLVEKEVGTYEQYF

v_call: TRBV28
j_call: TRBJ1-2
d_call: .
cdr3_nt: TGTGCCAGCAGCCCCCTTGGATCCCGGAATTACTATGGCTACACCTTC
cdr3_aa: CASSPLGSRNYYGYTF

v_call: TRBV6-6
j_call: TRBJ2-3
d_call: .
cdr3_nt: TGTGCCAGCAGTTACAGGGCGCCGGGGAGCACAGATACGCAGTATTTT
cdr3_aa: CASSYRAPGSTDTQYF

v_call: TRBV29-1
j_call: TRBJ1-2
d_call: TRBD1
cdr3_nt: TGCAGCGTTGAAGGGAAACAGCACCGGGACAGGGCCTATGGCTACACCTTC
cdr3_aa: CSVEGKQHRDRAYGYTF

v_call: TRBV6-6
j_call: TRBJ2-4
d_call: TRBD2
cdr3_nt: TGTGCCAGCAGTTACTCCCGGGGGGGGAACATTCAGTACTTC
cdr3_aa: CASSYSRGGNIQYF

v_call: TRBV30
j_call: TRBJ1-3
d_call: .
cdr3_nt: TGTGCCTGGCTCAGTTGGCGCTCTGGAAACACCATATATTTT
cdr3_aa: CAWLSWRSGNTIYF

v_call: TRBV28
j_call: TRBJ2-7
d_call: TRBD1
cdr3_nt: TGTGCCAGCAGAACTACCGGGACAGAGGAGCAGTACTTC
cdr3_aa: CASRTTGTEEQYF

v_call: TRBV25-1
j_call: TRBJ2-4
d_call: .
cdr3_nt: TGTGCCAGCAGTGAATACGGGGGCGGTCGGAAAAACATTCAGTACTTC
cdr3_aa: CASSEYGGGRKNIQYF

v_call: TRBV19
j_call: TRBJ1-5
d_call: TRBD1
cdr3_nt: TGTGCCAGTAGCTGGGGGGACAGCTCCAATCAGCCCCAGCATTTT
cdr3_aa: CASSWGDSSNQPQHF

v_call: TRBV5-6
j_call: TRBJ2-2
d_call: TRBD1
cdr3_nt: TGTGCCAGCAGCTCGGGACAGGGGAACACCGGGGAGCTGTTTTTT
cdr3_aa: CASSSGQGNTGELFF

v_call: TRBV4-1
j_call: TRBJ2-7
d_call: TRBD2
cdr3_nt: TGCGCCAGCAGCCTGGGACTAGCGGACGAGCAGTACTTC
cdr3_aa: CASSLGLADEQYF

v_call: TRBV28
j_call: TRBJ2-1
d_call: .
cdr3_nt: TGTGCCAGCTCGTCTGCGCGGGGCTCCTACAATGAGCAGTTCTTC
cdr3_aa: CASSSARGSYNEQFF

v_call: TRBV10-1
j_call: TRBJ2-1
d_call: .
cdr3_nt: TGCGCCAGCAGTGAGTCGACCGGACAGACCTTCTCCTACAATGAGCAGTTCTTC
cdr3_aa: CASSESTGQTFSYNEQFF

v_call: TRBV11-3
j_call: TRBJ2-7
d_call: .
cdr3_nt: TGTGCCAGCAGCTTAGAGGGGGGCCGGGACAGCCTCTCCTACGAGCAGTACTTC
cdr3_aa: CASSLEGGRDSLSYEQYF

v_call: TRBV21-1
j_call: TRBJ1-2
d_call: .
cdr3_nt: TGTGCCAGCAGCAAAGAGCGCCGAGATAGGACGGACAACTATGGCTACACCTTC
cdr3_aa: CASSKERRDRTDNYGYTF

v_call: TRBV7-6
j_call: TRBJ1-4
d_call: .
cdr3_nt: TGTGCCAGCAGCTTAGAGGCAACTAATGAAAAACTGTTTTTT
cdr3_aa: CASSLEATNEKLFF

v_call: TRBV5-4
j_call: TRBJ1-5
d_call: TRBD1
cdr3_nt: TGTGCCAGCAGCTCACAGGGGGCCGGTCAGCCCCAGCATTTT
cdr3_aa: CASSSQGAGQPQHF

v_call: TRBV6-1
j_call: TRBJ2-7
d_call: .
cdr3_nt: TGTGCCAGTAACCGGGGCTCCTACGAGCAGTACTTC
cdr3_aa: CASNRGSYEQYF

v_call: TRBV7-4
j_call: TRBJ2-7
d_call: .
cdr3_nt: TGTGCCAGCAGACGATCCGGGGCGGGCCTACCCAACAAAGGGGACTACGAGCAGTACTTC
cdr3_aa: CASRRSGAGLPNKGDYEQYF